Shown below are 25 T cell receptor beta chains from a single sample sequenced in a study of shared clonotypes between healthy human individuals. Naive CD8 cells comprised CD45RO-negative, CCR7-positively selected cells, excluding terminally differentiated effector memory CD45RA+ cells. Profiling relied on immunoSEQ multiplex PCR, and the TCRdb table lists in-frame clones only, not all of them. The table has hundreds of thousands of clones, approximately 95% seen once; the top ten hold over 0.1%. Sequencing was done on a sample of naive CD8+ T cells sorted from blood. These receptors originate from a woman between 25 and 40 years old in good health.

The chain employs TRBV5-1 and TRBJ2-5; D not resolved. There are 13 residues in the CDR3. Looked up from germline, CDR1 is SGHRS and CDR2 is YFSETQ. The V end lost 1 base, the J end lost 5 bases, and 9 bases lay between the germline ends. The DNA of the CDR3 is TGCGCCAGCAGCTTGTGGTCGGCTGAGACCCAGTACTTC. Its translation: CASSLWSAETQYF. Drawing the rest from reference TRBV5-1 and TRBJ2-5, the complete variable domain is KAGVTQTPRYLIKTRGQQVTLSCSPISGHRSVSWYQQTPGQGLQFLFEYFSETQRNKGNFPGRFSGRQFSNSRSEMNVSTLELGDSALYLCASSLWSAETQYFGPGTRLLVL.

The rearrangement joins TRBV27 to TRBJ2-1, with TRBD1 as a possible D gene (5 bases). The V and J ends lost 0 bases and 8 bases respectively, with 11 bases between them. Looked up from germline, CDR1 is MNHEY and CDR2 is SMNVEV (reference sequence). There are 14 residues in the CDR3. The DNA of the CDR3 is TGTGCCAGCAGTTTATCTGACAGTGGGGATGAGCAGTTCTTC. Translating gives CASSLSDSGDEQFF.

This sequence joins TRBV6-1 and TRBJ2-7; D gene uncertain. The CDR3 sequence is 11 residues long. Germline CDR1 reads MNHNS; CDR2 reads SASEGT. V gave up 7 bases and J gave up 3 bases, with 7 bases separating them. CDR3 loop: CASTTVYEQYF. As DNA, the CDR3 is TGTGCCAGCACCACAGTCTACGAGCAGTACTTC.

The chain carries TRBV28 and TRBJ2-5, with D possibly matching TRBD2 (6 bases). The length of the CDR3 is 15 residues. Deletions cut 5 bases from V and 4 bases from J, with 17 bases between. Per germline, CDR1 MDHEN and CDR2 SYDVKM. CDR3 amino acids: CASSALPSAGETQYF. CDR3 DNA sequence: TGTGCCAGCAGTGCCCTTCCTAGCGCGGGAGAGACCCAGTACTTC. The full variable domain, with the rest looked up from reference TRBV28 and TRBJ2-5, is DVKVTQSSRYLVKRTGEKVFLECVQDMDHENMFWYRQDPGLGLRLIYFSYDVKMKEKGDIPEGYSVSREKKERFSLILESASTNQTSMYLCASSALPSAGETQYFGPGTRLLVL.

The chain uses TRBV19 and TRBJ2-1; D may be TRBD1 (6 bases). There are 13 residues in the CDR3. Trimming left V 9 bases short and J 6 bases short, with 15 bases between. Germline CDR1 reads LNHDA; CDR2 reads SQIVND (reference sequence). This chain's CDR3 is CASRGWGFNEQFF. The CDR3 nucleotides are TGTGCCAGCAGGGGATGGGGATTCAATGAGCAGTTCTTC.

V gene TRBV6-5 combines with J gene TRBJ1-1; no firm D call. V was pared by 4 bases and J by 4 bases, with 7 bases between. The germline gives CDR1 MNHEY, CDR2 SVGAGI. The CDR3 contains 12 residues. DNA of the CDR3: TGTGCCAGCAGTTTTGGTGGCACTGAAGCTTTCTTT. Translated: CASSFGGTEAFF.

The count of this clone is one. This chain connects TRBV28 to TRBJ2-3; 13 bases agree with TRBD2. The CDR3 sequence is 17 residues long. Germline V gene sequence: CDR1 MDHEN, CDR2 SYDVKM. After removal of 2 bases from V and 1 base from J, the junction contained 3 bases not matched to a gene. Written as DNA, the CDR3 is TGTGCCAGCAGTTTAATTACTAGCGGGAGGGGCACAGATACGCAGTATTTT. This encodes CASSLITSGRGTDTQYF.

This clone was found once. The chain combines TRBV6-5 with TRBJ2-3; 8 nucleotides align to TRBD2. CDR1 is MNHEY and CDR2 is SVGAGI in the germline V gene. The CDR3 spans 14 residues. The V segment lost 6 bases and the J segment 1 base; nucleotides outside the gene matches: 3. The CDR3, as DNA: TGTGCCAGCAGCAACGGGGGGGGCACAGATACGCAGTATTTT. Protein product: CASSNGGGTDTQYF.

The chain employs TRBV7-8 and TRBJ2-1, with TRBD2 identical over 11 bases. CDR3 length equals 15 residues. The V gene's germline CDR1 is SGHVS and CDR2 FQNEAQ. V was clipped by 5 bases and J by 7 bases; unmatched bases: 7. The CDR3 reads CASSAPGLAANEQFF. As DNA, the CDR3 is TGTGCCAGCAGCGCGCCGGGACTAGCGGCGAATGAGCAGTTCTTC.

The chain links TRBV11-2 to TRBJ2-2; 9 nucleotides line up with TRBD2. Trimming at V came to 6 bases and at J to 3 bases, leaving 2 bases not matched to a gene. This CDR3 contains 14 residues. Germline V gene sequence: CDR1 SGHAT, CDR2 FQNNGV. CDR3: CASSSGGYTGELFF. The CDR3, as DNA: TGTGCCAGCAGTAGCGGGGGATACACCGGGGAGCTGTTTTTT.

The rearrangement uses TRBV4-2 and TRBJ2-7, with 9 bases matching TRBD2. V lost 5 bases, J lost 2 bases, and 7 bases stayed unmatched. This CDR3 contains 15 residues. Germline CDR1 and CDR2: LGHNA and YNFKEQ. The CDR3 protein is CASSSVPSGTYEQYF. DNA of the CDR3: TGTGCCAGCAGCTCCGTGCCTAGCGGGACCTACGAGCAGTACTTC.

The chain joins TRBV11-2 to TRBJ2-7; 8 positions match TRBD1. Trimming cost V 3 bases and J 2 bases; bases outside gene matches: 3. The CDR3 length is 14 residues. The germline gives CDR1 SGHAT, CDR2 FQNNGV. CDR3 loop: CASSFGTGPYEQYF. In DNA, the CDR3 is TGTGCCAGCAGCTTTGGGACAGGCCCCTACGAGCAGTACTTC.

The rearrangement links TRBV27 to TRBJ1-2; 7 bases are a match to TRBD1. Unmatched junction bases numbered 7, after V lost 4 bases and J lost 5 bases. Germline-derived CDR1 and CDR2 are MNHEY and SMNVEV (reference sequence). The CDR3 runs 14 residues. The CDR3: CASSSLGTAYGYTF. In DNA, the CDR3 is TGTGCCAGCAGTTCCCTCGGGACAGCTTATGGCTACACCTTC.

The chain links TRBV28 to TRBJ1-5; D is unresolved. V was pared by 6 bases and J by 2 bases, with 11 bases between. The CDR3 is 14 residues long. The germline V gene has CDR1 MDHEN and CDR2 SYDVKM. The CDR3: CASSPFQGNQPQHF. The CDR3 nucleotides are TGTGCCAGCAGCCCATTCCAGGGCAATCAGCCCCAGCATTTT. The full variable domain, with the rest looked up from reference TRBV28 and TRBJ1-5, is DVKVTQSSRYLVKRTGEKVFLECVQDMDHENMFWYRQDPGLGLRLIYFSYDVKMKEKGDIPEGYSVSREKKERFSLILESASTNQTSMYLCASSPFQGNQPQHFGDGTRLSIL.

The CDR3 reads CASSQAPGQRNYGYTF. The CDR3 DNA is TGCGCCAGCAGCCAAGCCCCGGGACAGAGGAACTATGGCTACACCTTC. The V gene is TRBV4-1, the J gene TRBJ1-2, with TRBD1 matching over 7 bases. With 1 base clipped from V and 2 bases from J, the junction kept 7 bases outside the gene matches. The CDR3 sequence is 16 residues long. CDR1 and CDR2 from the germline V gene are MGHRA and YSYEKL.

The chain recombines TRBV29-1 with TRBJ2-5; a possible D gene is TRBD2 (6 bases). The J call may be mistaken, given a closer DNA end match to TRBJ2-7. CDR3 length: 13 residues. Germline V gene sequence: CDR1 SQVTM, CDR2 ANQGSEA. The CDR3 bases are TGCAGCGTTAAGACGGGGGTCTCCTACGAGCAGTACTTC. It yields the protein CSVKTGVSYEQYF.

This chain joins TRBV4-1 and TRBJ1-1; D not certain. Germline CDR1 is MGHRA and CDR2 is YSYEKL. Trimming removed 4 bases at V and 4 bases at J, with 16 bases between. This CDR3 is built from 15 residues. The CDR3 sequence is CASSLGTNTVTEAFF. The CDR3 DNA follows: TGCGCCAGCAGCCTCGGAACTAACACAGTCACTGAAGCTTTCTTT.

The chain carries TRBV28 and TRBJ2-1; D is uncertain. Per the germline V gene, CDR1 is MDHEN and CDR2 is SYDVKM. Trimming removed 7 bases from V and 8 bases from J, with 9 bases in between. The length of the CDR3 is 11 residues. In DNA form, the CDR3 reads TGTGCCAGCATCCTAAGGGATGAGCAGTTCTTC. Translation: CASILRDEQFF.

J is TRBJ2-7 and V is TRBV10-3, with a weak D call TRBD1 (5 bases). CDR1 is ENHRY and CDR2 is SYGVKD in the germline V gene. The CDR3 length is 14 residues. With 6 bases removed from V and 0 bases from J, the gap between germline ends came to 12 bases. CDR3 region: CAISAPDNSYEQYF. The CDR3 coding sequence is TGTGCCATCAGCGCACCGGACAACTCCTACGAGCAGTACTTC.

The chain uses TRBV11-3 and TRBJ2-5, with TRBD2 matching 8 bases. Germline values: CDR1 SGHNT, CDR2 YENEEA. This CDR3 has 15 amino acids. After removal of 3 bases from V and 5 bases from J, the junction contained 8 bases not matched to a gene. DNA of the CDR3: TGTGCCAGCAGCTTCGGGGGGGACAAGTATGAGACCCAGTACTTC. It translates to CASSFGGDKYETQYF.

The chain couples TRBV5-6 to TRBJ2-7; maybe TRBD1 (5 bases). Looked up from germline, CDR1 is SGHDT and CDR2 is YYEEEE. V was trimmed by 4 bases and J by 0 bases, leaving 11 bases between them. CDR3 length: 14 amino acids. CDR3 coding DNA: TGTGCCAGCAGCCCAGGGTCAGTCTCCTACGAGCAGTACTTC. Protein product: CASSPGSVSYEQYF.

The rearrangement joins TRBV29-1 to TRBJ1-2; D might be TRBD1 (5 bases). The V gene lost 3 bases and the J gene lost 2 bases, with 10 bases spanning the gap. The CDR3 loop spans 13 amino acids. Germline CDR1 reads SQVTM; CDR2 reads ANQGSEA. CDR3 residues: CSVEGGRNYGYTF. As DNA, the CDR3 is TGCAGCGTTGAGGGGGGACGGAACTATGGCTACACCTTC.

The rearrangement joins TRBV28 to TRBJ1-3, with D possibly TRBD1 on 5 matching bases. Germline V gives CDR1 MDHEN, CDR2 SYDVKM. This CDR3 contains 18 residues. Trimming removed 1 base from V and 4 bases from J, with 20 bases in between. The CDR3 region is CASSLLGPAAHAGNTIYF. CDR3 nucleotide sequence: TGTGCCAGCAGTTTATTGGGGCCAGCAGCACACGCAGGAAACACCATATATTTT.

The chain is built from TRBV19 and TRBJ1-2; D unresolved. Per germline, CDR1 LNHDA and CDR2 SQIVND (reference sequence). V was shortened by 0 bases and J by 5 bases, with 13 bases between the two germline ends. The CDR3 loop spans 15 amino acids. CDR3 in DNA: TGTGCCAGTAGTATAGAACGTACAACACCATATGGCTACACCTTC. It translates to CASSIERTTPYGYTF.

Comment on this clone: In the same sample, other DNA sequences code for this CDR3. The chain is built from TRBV13 and TRBJ1-1; D is unclear. Germline CDR1 and CDR2: PRHDT and FYEKMQ (reference sequence). The germline V and J ends were trimmed by 0 bases and 0 bases, with 5 bases remaining between them. This CDR3 comprises 14 residues. The CDR3 loop reads CASSLGGMNTEAFF. DNA of the CDR3: TGTGCCAGCAGCTTAGGGGGAATGAACACTGAAGCTTTCTTT.